This record covers a single T cell receptor (beta chain). How the authors handled the data: Estimated nucleated cell counts came from reference gene primer amplification. Profiled with immunoSEQ multiplex PCR; TCRdb holds only in-frame clones, not every one. V, J and clone size are those of that table, while D and trimming were read from the DNA. The table shows about 150,000 clones, with around nine tenths occurring only once. The data originate from a study of blood T cell repertoires in COVID-19. Study-level background: Specimens from acute and convalescent COVID-19 originated in the United States, Italy and Spain. Sample material is recorded as cDNA or gDNA derived from T cells, B-cell-depleted T cells, or PBMCs.

CDR3 length: 12 amino acids. J lost 7 bases, V lost 7 bases, and 6 bases had no gene match. CDR1 is LNHDA and CDR2 is SQIVND in the germline V gene (reference sequence). The chain couples TRBV19 to TRBJ1-2; 7 nucleotides agree with TRBD1. This sequence originates from a man in his forties or fifties with acute or convalescent COVID-19. What was sequenced was peripheral blood. CDR3 protein: CASTHRGSGYTF. In DNA form, the CDR3 reads TGTGCCAGTACCCACAGGGGCTCTGGCTACACCTTC.